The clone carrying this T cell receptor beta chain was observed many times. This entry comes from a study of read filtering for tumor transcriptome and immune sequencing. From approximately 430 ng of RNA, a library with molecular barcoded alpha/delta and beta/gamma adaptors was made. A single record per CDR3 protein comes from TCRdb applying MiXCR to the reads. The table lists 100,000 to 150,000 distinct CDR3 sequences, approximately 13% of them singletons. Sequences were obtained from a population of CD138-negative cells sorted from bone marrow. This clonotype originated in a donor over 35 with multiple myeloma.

CDR3 amino acids: CASSRDRGRGGVGYTF. CDR3 nucleotides: TGTGCCAGCAGCCGGGACAGGGGGCGCGGCGGAGTTGGCTACACCTTC. The rearrangement links TRBV11-3 to TRBJ1-2, with 12 bases lining up with TRBD1. This CDR3 region has 16 residues. Trimming took 5 bases from V and 7 from J; bases not matched to a gene: 11. Germline lookup yields CDR1 SGHNT and CDR2 YENEEA.